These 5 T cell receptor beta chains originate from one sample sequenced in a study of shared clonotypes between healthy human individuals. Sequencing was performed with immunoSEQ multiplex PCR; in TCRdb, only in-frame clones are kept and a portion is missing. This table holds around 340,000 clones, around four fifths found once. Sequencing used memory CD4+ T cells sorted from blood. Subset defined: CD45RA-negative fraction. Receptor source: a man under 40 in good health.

The CDR3 nucleotides are TGTGCCAGTAGTAGGACAGGGGGAAATCAGCCCCAGCATTTT. Encoded protein: CASSRTGGNQPQHF. The chain links TRBV19 to TRBJ1-5, with TRBD1 matching over 10 bases. J lost 4 bases, V lost 4 bases, and 1 base had no gene match. Germline values: CDR1 LNHDA, CDR2 SQIVND (reference sequence). This CDR3 comprises 14 residues.

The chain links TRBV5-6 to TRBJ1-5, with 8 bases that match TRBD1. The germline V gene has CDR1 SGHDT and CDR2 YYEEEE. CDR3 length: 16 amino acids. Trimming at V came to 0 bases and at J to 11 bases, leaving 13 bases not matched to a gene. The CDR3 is CASSLAGSQGAVAQHF. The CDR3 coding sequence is TGTGCCAGCAGCTTGGCCGGTAGTCAGGGGGCAGTGGCCCAGCATTTT.

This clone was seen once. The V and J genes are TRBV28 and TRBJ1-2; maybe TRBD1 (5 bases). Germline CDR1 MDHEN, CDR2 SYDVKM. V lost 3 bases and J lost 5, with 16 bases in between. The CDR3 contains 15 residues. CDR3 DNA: TGTGCCAGCAGTTTGGGGGTGAAAGGGGCTTATGGCTACACCTTC. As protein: CASSLGVKGAYGYTF.

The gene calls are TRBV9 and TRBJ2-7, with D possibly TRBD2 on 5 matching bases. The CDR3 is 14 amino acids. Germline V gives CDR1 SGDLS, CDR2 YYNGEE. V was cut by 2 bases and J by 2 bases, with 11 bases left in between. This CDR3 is CASSVQAVTYEQYF. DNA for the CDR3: TGTGCCAGCAGCGTTCAAGCGGTTACCTACGAGCAGTACTTC.

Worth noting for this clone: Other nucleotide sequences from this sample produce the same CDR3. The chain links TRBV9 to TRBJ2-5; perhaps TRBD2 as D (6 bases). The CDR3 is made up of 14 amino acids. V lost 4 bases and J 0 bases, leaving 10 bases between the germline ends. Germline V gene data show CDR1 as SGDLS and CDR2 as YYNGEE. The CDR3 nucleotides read TGTGCCAGCAGCCCCCGGGGGAACCAAGAGACCCAGTACTTC. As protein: CASSPRGNQETQYF.